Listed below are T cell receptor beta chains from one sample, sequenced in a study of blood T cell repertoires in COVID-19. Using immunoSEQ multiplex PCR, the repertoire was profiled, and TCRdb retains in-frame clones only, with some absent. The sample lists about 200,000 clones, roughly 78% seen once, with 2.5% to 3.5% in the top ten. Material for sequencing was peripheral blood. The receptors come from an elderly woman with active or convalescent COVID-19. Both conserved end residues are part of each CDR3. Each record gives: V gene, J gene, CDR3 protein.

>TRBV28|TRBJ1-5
CASRKIQGNNQPQHF
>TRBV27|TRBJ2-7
CASSLSSIYEQYF
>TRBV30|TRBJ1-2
CAWTRDRDGYTF
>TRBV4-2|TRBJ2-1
CASSQDPTGDEQFF
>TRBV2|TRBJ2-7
CASMGTGGAYEQYF
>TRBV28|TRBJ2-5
CASSPAEETQYF
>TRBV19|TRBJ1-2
CASSANRDRGSDGYTF
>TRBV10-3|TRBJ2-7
CAISGSKTGFYEQYF
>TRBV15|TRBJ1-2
CATSRGATDYGYTF
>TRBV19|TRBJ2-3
CASSIDRADTQYF
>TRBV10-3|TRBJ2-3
CAISGVDSGGTTDTQYF
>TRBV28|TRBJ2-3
CASSVGTYTSTDTQYF
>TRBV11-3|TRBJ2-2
CASTDSGELFF
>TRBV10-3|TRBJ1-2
CAISESTASQGGGYTF
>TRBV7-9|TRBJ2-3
CASRMTSGGTDTQYF
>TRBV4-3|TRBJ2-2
CASSLSGTGNTGELFF
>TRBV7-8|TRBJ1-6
CASTAGLGLHF
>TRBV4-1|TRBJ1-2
CASSQPRQGGYTF
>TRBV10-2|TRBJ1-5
CASSGTRGQPQHF
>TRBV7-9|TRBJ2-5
CASSSNGITQETQYF
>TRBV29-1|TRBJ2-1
CSVDSQGAIGGNEQFF
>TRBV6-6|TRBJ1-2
CASRTTGGNGYTF
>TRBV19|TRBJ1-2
CASSMGSGGADVRGYTF
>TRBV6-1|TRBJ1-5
CASSEALWENQPQHF
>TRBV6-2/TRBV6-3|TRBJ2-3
CASSPSGPTQYF
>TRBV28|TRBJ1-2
CASSRQGAHYGYTF
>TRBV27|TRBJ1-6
CASSLLGLTNNSPLHF
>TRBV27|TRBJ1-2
CASSRIGTGLYGYTF
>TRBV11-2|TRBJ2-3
CASSLGTGGFGDTQYF
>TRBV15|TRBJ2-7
CATSPSSGGFYEQYF
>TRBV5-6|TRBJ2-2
CASSLGLAGPGELFF
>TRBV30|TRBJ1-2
CAWNNAGTGYGYTF
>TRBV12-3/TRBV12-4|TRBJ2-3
CASSLKGADTQYF
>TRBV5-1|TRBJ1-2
CASSSNPGTGTVAIGGYTF
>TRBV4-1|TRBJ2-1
CASSLRPGTSYNEQFF
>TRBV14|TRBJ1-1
CASSHRGRLMNTEAFF
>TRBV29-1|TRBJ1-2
CSVESGSYGYTF
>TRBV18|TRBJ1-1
CASSQSTGDYTEAFF
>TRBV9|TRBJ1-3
CASSPVLGGNTIYF
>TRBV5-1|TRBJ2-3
CASSAGEYTDTQYF